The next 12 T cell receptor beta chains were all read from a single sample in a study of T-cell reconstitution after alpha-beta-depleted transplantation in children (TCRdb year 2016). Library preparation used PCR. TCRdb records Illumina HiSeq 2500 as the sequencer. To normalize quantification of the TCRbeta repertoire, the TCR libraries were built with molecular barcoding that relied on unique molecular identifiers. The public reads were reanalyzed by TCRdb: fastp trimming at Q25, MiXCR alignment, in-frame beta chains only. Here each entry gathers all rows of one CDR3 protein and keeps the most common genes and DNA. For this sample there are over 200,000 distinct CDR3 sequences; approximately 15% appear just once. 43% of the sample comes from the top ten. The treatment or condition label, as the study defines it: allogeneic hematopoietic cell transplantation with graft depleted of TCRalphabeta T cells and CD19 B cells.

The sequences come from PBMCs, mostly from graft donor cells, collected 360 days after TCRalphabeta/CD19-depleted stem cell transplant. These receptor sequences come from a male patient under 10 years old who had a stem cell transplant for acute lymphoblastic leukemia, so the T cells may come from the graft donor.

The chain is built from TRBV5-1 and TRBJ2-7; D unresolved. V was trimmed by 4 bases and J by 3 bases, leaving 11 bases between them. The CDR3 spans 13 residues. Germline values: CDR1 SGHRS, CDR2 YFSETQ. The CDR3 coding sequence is TGCGCCAGCAGCCCTCATACGGGCTACGAGCAGTACTTC. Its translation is CASSPHTGYEQYF. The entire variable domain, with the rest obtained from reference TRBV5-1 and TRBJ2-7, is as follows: KAGVTQTPRYLIKTRGQQVTLSCSPISGHRSVSWYQQTPGQGLQFLFEYFSETQRNKGNFPGRFSGRQFSNSRSEMNVSTLELGDSALYLCASSPHTGYEQYFGPGTRLTVT.

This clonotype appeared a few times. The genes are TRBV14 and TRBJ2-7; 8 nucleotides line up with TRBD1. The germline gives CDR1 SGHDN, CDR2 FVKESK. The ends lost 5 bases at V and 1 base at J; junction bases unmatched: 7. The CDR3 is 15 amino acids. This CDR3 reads CASSRGTGTSYEQYF. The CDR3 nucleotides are TGTGCCAGCAGCAGAGGGACAGGAACTTCCTACGAGCAGTACTTC.

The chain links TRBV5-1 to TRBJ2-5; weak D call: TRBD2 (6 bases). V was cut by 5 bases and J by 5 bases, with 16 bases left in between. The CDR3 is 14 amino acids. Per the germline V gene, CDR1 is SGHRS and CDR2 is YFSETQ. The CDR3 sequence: CASSLTRGTETQYF. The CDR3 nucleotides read TGCGCCAGCAGTTTAACTCGGGGGACTGAGACCCAGTACTTC.

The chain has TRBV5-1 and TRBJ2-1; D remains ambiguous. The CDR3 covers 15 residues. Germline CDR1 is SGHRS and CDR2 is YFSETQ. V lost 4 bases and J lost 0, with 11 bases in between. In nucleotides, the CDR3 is TGCGCCAGCAGCCAAGGCTACAGCTCCTACAATGAGCAGTTCTTC. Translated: CASSQGYSSYNEQFF.

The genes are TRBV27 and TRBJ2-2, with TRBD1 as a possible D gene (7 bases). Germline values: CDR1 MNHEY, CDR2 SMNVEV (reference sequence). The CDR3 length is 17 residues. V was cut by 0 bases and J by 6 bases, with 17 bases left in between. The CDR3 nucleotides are TGTGCCAGCAGTTTATCCAGGGGGGCCTACTTATCCGGGGAGCTGTTTTTT. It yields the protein CASSLSRGAYLSGELFF.

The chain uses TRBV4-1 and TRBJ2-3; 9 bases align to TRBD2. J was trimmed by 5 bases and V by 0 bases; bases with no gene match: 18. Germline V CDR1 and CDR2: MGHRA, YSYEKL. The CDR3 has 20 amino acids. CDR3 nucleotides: TGCGCCAGCAGCCAAGAAGATGGGACGACGGTGCGGGGGGGCGGAGATACGCAGTATTTT. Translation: CASSQEDGTTVRGGGDTQYF.

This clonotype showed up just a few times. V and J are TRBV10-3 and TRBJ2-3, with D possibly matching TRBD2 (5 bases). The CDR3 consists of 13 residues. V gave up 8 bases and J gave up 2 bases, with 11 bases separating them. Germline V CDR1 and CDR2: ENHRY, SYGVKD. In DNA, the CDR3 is TGTGCCATCTCTTTCGGGGACACAGATACGCAGTATTTT. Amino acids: CAISFGDTDTQYF.

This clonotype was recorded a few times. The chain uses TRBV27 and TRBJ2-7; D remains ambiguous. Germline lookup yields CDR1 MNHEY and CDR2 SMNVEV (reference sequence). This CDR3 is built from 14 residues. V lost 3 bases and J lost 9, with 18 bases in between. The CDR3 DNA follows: TGTGCCAGCAGTTTCTTGCCCCCTCTACGTGGGCAGTACTTC. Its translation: CASSFLPPLRGQYF.

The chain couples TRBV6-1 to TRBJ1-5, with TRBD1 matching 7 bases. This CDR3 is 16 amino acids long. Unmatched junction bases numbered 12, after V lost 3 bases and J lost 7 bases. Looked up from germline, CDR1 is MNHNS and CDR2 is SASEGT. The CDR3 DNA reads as TGTGCCAGCAGTGAGGGCCCTACAGGGGAGGAGCAGCCCCAGCATTTT. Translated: CASSEGPTGEEQPQHF.

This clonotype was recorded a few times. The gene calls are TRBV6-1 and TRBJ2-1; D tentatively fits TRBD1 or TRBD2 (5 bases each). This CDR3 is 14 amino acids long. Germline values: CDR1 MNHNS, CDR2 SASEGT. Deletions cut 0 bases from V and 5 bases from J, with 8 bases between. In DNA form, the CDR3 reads TGTGCCAGCAGTGAAGCCGGGACGCACAATGAGCAGTTCTTC. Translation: CASSEAGTHNEQFF.

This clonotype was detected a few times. Written as DNA, the CDR3 is TGTGCCACCAGTGATAGTTACAAGGGGAGCTCCTACAATGAGCAGTTCTTC. Its protein product is CATSDSYKGSSYNEQFF. This chain uses TRBV24-1 with TRBJ2-1; TRBD1 or TRBD2 may be the D gene (5 bases each). Trimming stripped 3 bases from V and 0 bases from J, with 14 bases between. Germline lookup yields CDR1 KGHDR and CDR2 SFDVKD. This CDR3 is 17 amino acids long.

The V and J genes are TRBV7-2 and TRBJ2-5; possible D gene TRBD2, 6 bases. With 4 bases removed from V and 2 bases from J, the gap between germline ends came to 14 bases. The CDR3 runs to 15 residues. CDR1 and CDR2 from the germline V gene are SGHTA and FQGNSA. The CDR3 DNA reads TGTGCCAGCAGCTCGACACTAGCCTGGCAAGAGACCCAGTACTTC. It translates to CASSSTLAWQETQYF.